Listed here are 5 T cell receptor beta chains from one sample, sequenced in a study of PD-1 blockade in classical Hodgkin lymphoma. Profiled with immunoSEQ multiplex PCR; TCRdb holds only in-frame clones, not every one. The sample lists about 96,000 clones, about 92% seen once, with less than 2% in the top ten. Stated time point: cycle 4 day 1 (C4D1), after more than five weeks of nivolumab. Every patient relapsed after autologous stem cell transplantation, and brentuximab vedotin exposure varied. The sample in question was peripheral blood mononuclear cells (PBMCs), obtained before the fourth cycle of nivolumab. These TCRs come from a human donor with classical Hodgkin lymphoma.

The V call is TRBV10-1, the J call TRBJ2-7; D remains unclear. With 6 bases removed from V and 3 bases from J, the gap between germline ends came to 15 bases. Germline V gene lookup returns CDR1 WNHNN and CDR2 SYGVQD (reference sequence). The CDR3 is 14 amino acids. CDR3: CASSMAGDRYEQYF. CDR3 DNA sequence: TGCGCCAGCAGCATGGCAGGTGACCGCTACGAGCAGTACTTC.

The gene calls are TRBV4-1 and TRBJ1-2; no reliable D call. This CDR3 is built from 15 residues. The V gene lost 1 base and the J gene lost 1 base, with 10 bases spanning the gap. Germline V gene lookup returns CDR1 MGHRA and CDR2 YSYEKL. Written as DNA, the CDR3 is TGCGCCAGCAGCCAAGTTCAGATAAGTAACTATGGCTACACCTTC. Amino acid sequence: CASSQVQISNYGYTF.

The gene calls are TRBV7-9 and TRBJ1-1; no clear D gene. There are 11 residues in the CDR3. V shed 5 bases and J shed 6 bases, with 7 bases lying between them. Germline CDR1 reads SEHNR; CDR2 reads FQNEAQ (reference sequence). Here the CDR3 reads CASSVVSEAFF. DNA of the CDR3: TGTGCCAGCAGCGTAGTTTCTGAAGCTTTCTTT.

This clone was picked up one time. The rearrangement joins TRBV7-9 to TRBJ2-2, with D perhaps TRBD1 (8 bases). The length of the CDR3 is 16 residues. V was trimmed by 4 bases and J by 7 bases, leaving 19 bases between them. Germline V gene data show CDR1 as SEHNR and CDR2 as FQNEAQ (reference sequence). The CDR3 sequence is CASSSTSGGGSGELFF. As DNA, the CDR3 is TGTGCCAGCAGCTCGACCTCAGGGGGCGGGAGCGGGGAGCTGTTTTTT. Complete variable domain (other parts from reference TRBV7-9 and TRBJ2-2): DTGVSQNPRHKITKRGQNVTFRCDPISEHNRLYWYRQTLGQGPEFLTYFQNEAQLEKSRLLSDRFSAERPKGSFSTLEIQRTEQGDSAMYLCASSSTSGGGSGELFFGEGSRLTVL.

V usage is TRBV6-5 and J usage is TRBJ2-7; 8 bases agree with TRBD1. This CDR3 comprises 16 residues. V was clipped by 3 bases and J by 2 bases; unmatched bases: 9. CDR1 is MNHEY, CDR2 SVGAGI, per germline. CDR3 DNA sequence: TGTGCCAGCAGTTATTCGAGACAGGGGCCCACCTACGAGCAGTACTTC. This translates into CASSYSRQGPTYEQYF.